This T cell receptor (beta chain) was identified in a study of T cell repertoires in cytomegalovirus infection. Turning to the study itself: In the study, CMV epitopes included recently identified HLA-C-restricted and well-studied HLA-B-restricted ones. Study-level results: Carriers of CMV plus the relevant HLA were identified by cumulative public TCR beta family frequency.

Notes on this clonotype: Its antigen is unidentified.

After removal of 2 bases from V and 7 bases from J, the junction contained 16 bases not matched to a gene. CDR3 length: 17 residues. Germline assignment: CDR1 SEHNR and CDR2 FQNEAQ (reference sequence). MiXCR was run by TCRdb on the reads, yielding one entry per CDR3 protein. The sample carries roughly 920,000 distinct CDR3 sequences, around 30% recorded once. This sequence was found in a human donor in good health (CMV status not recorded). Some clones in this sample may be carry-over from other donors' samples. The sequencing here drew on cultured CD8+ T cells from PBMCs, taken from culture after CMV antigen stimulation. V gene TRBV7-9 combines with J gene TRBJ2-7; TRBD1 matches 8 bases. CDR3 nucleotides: TGTGCCAGCAGCTTATACTTGCGGACAGGGTTTTATGGTGAGCAGTACTTC. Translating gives CASSLYLRTGFYGEQYF.